These 5 T cell receptor beta chains came from one sample sequenced in a study of regulatory T cells in long-lasting Graves disease. Time point specified: persistent/refractory GD, antithyroid drugs over 5 years with positive TRAb. There was RNA extracted from PBMCs, and the TCR library was made from it. Construction of TCR beta libraries relied on iRepertoire HTBI primers and on Arm-PCR targeting CDR3 regions. In TCRdb, the multiplex PCR reads were re-called with MiXCR into one record per CDR3 protein. The sample gives some 330,000 distinct CDR3 sequences, 20% to 25% of which show up once; around 30% is in the top ten. The material sequenced was peripheral blood mononuclear cells (PBMCs), taken when the disease was refractory, from a patient treated with antithyroid drugs. The receptors here all came from a woman in her 40s with Graves disease.

The sample holds many counts of this clonotype. J is TRBJ1-2 and V is TRBV28; TRBD1 matches 8 bases. V gave up 6 bases and J gave up 8 bases; unmatched junction bases: 17. The germline V gene has CDR1 MDHEN and CDR2 SYDVKM. CDR3 length equals 16 residues. CDR3 DNA: TGTGCCAGCAGGAGCCCAGGGGGCCCTAGGAGTGGAGGCTACACCTTC. Amino acid sequence: CASRSPGGPRSGGYTF.

This clonotype was counted ten times or more. The genes are TRBV10-3 and TRBJ1-1; D may be TRBD1 (6 bases). The CDR3 sequence is 11 residues long. Trimming took 6 bases from V and 8 from J, leaving 10 bases between them. Germline-derived CDR1 and CDR2 are ENHRY and SYGVKD. The CDR3 sequence is CAIRGDREAFF. The CDR3 DNA reads TGTGCCATCAGGGGTGACAGGGAAGCTTTCTTT.

This chain connects TRBV7-2 to TRBJ2-1; the match to TRBD2 covers 11 bases. The CDR3 loop spans 17 amino acids. Per the germline V gene, CDR1 is SGHTA and CDR2 is FQGNSA. Unmatched junction bases numbered 10, after V lost 5 bases and J lost 4 bases. CDR3 residues: CASSRPGLAAPYNEQFF. CDR3 sequence (DNA): TGTGCCAGCAGCCGCCCGGGACTAGCGGCCCCATACAATGAGCAGTTCTTC. The whole variable domain, filled in from reference TRBV7-2 and TRBJ2-1, reads GAGVSQSPSNKVTEKGKDVELRCDPISGHTALYWYRQSLGQGLEFLIYFQGNSAPDKSGLPSDRFSAERTGGSVSTLTIQRTQQEDSAVYLCASSRPGLAAPYNEQFFGPGTRLTVL.

The chain carries TRBV28 and TRBJ2-3, with 11 nucleotides matching TRBD2. The CDR3 covers 18 residues. The germline gives CDR1 MDHEN, CDR2 SYDVKM. V lost 6 bases, J lost 3 bases, and 14 bases stayed unmatched. The CDR3: CASSLTSGRFEGTDTQYF. DNA of the CDR3: TGTGCCAGCAGCCTCACTAGCGGGAGATTCGAGGGAACAGATACGCAGTATTTT.

This clonotype was seen a handful of times. The rearrangement links TRBV19 to TRBJ1-1; D is uncertain. Trimming cost V 6 bases and J 3 bases, with 8 bases left between them. The CDR3 loop spans 12 amino acids. Germline CDR1 reads LNHDA; CDR2 reads SQIVND (reference sequence). Here the CDR3 reads CASRSWDTEAFF. As DNA, the CDR3 is TGTGCCAGTAGAAGCTGGGACACTGAAGCTTTCTTT.